The sequence of this T cell receptor (beta chain) was determined in a study of graft-versus-host responses after intestinal transplantation. The overall study: Tacrolimus plus steroids were given to all recipients for roughly three years, preceded by anti-thymocyte globulin induction.

CDR3 length: 12 residues. Germline CDR1 is SGHNT and CDR2 is YYREEE (reference sequence). Trimming stripped 2 bases from V and 3 bases from J, with 6 bases between. This table comes from immunoSEQ multiplex PCR, and its TCRdb copy is limited to in-frame clones, with some not included. The sample holds 24,000 or so clones, about four fifths seen once. General observations from the study: GvH clones surfaced in recipient marrow, some emerging earlier in ileum or blood.

Only one count was recorded for this clone. The antigen remains unidentified. This sequence was found in a human donor who was the organ donor for an intestinal transplant. The sequences come from unstimulated CD8+ T cells sorted from spleen or lymph node cells, collected before transplant. The chain has TRBV5-4 and TRBJ2-7; D is unclear. CDR3 amino acids: CASSFKGYEQYF. The CDR3 nucleotides are TGTGCCAGCAGCTTCAAGGGCTACGAGCAGTACTTC. Variable domain in full (rest from reference TRBV5-4 and TRBJ2-7): ETGVTQSPTHLIKTRGQQVTLRCSSQSGHNTVSWYQQALGQGPQFIFQYYREEENGRGNFPPRFSGLQFPNYSSELNVNALELDDSALYLCASSFKGYEQYFGPGTRLTVT.